The rows below give T cell receptor beta chains drawn from one sample of a study of spatial heterogeneity in lung cancer. Each CDR3 protein is one row after TCRdb ran MiXCR on the 5' RACE reads. The sample has about 82,000 distinct CDR3 sequences; roughly 12% are singletons. Sequencing was performed on PBMCs, taken at surgery. These TCRs come from a male donor with early-stage non-small cell lung cancer. Both conserved end residues are part of each CDR3.

>TRBJ2-3|TRBV19
CASSISGARADTQYF
>TRBJ1-5|TRBV5-1
CASSPEGDGNQPQHF
>TRBJ2-7|TRBV5-1
CASSGTGPTYEQYF
>TRBJ1-3|TRBV3-1
CASSQADHTIYF
>TRBJ2-4|TRBV6-1
CASSPTTTGLGNIQYF
>TRBJ1-1|TRBV30
CAWLSGYTEAFF
>TRBJ2-3|TRBV6-1
CASTKRRDTDTQYF
>TRBJ2-7|TRBV5-1
CASSWTGNTYEQYF
>TRBJ2-5|TRBV5-5
CASSLARSGSETQYF
>TRBJ2-3|TRBV12-3/TRBV12-4
CASRWDNLRDTQYF
>TRBJ1-1|TRBV12-5
CASGSPSMNTEAFF
>TRBJ2-1|TRBV5-5
CASSWGAGSSYNEQFF
>TRBJ2-6|TRBV5-1
CASAPSGANVLTF
>TRBJ2-7|TRBV2
CASRLTRSSYEQYF
>TRBJ1-2|TRBV29-1
CSAAQGANYGYTF
>TRBJ2-5|TRBV7-3
CASSLPHRGRKGETQYF
>TRBJ2-5|TRBV10-3
CAISEAGGEETQYF
>TRBJ2-5|TRBV20-1
CSARAPGSEYF
>TRBJ2-3|TRBV24-1
CATSDWTDSFTDTQYF
>TRBJ2-1|TRBV7-8
CASSFLTGSPYNEQFF
>TRBJ2-2|TRBV20-1
CSARNGGSATGELFF
>TRBJ1-6|TRBV20-1
CSASSRVNSPLHF
>TRBJ2-1|TRBV20-1
CSARDSAGNEQFF
>TRBJ1-5|TRBV6-1
CASSAEGVQPQHF
>TRBJ2-2|TRBV2
CASSEDGGGTGELFF
>TRBJ2-1|TRBV5-1
CASSLPLAYNEQFF
>TRBJ2-5|TRBV10-2
CASRETAYQETQYF
>TRBJ1-1|TRBV7-2
CASSSRNEAEAFF
>TRBJ2-3|TRBV5-6
CASSYPRLGDTQYF
>TRBJ2-7|TRBV5-6
CASSFGSEVPYEQYF
>TRBJ2-3|TRBV5-1
CASSLSLASLDTQYF
>TRBJ2-1|TRBV3-1
CASSQGTRHNEQFF
>TRBJ2-1|TRBV11-2
CASSLDRAQIHEQFF
>TRBJ2-5|TRBV20-1
CSAMTPGLQETQYF